The sequence of this T cell receptor (beta chain) was determined in a study of shared clonotypes between healthy human individuals (dated by TCRdb to 2020 to 2021). Study-wide context: A few men and two women, aged 18 to 49 years, made up the cohort. Libraries were prepared and TCR repertoires were sequenced by different laboratories using diverse techniques, in order to increase sequencing depth and limit assay-specific biases. To estimate repertoire size and how much clonotypes are shared between individuals, the study performed deep sequencing of blood TCR repertoires from a handful of healthy adults. For each donor, CD4 naive and CD4 memory were each run on three plates, CD8 naive on two plates, and CD8 memory on one plate. Each donor's leukapheresis produced roughly between about 0.8 and 8.9 billion PBMCs. General study outcomes and caveats: Higher generation probabilities were observed for clonotypes shared by all four sorted-subset donors than for non-shared clonotypes. Incomplete sequencing was indicated by rarefaction of sorted-subset datasets, despite the large sequencing depth. Only blood was sampled, and tissue TCR repertoires likely differ from those in blood. Because the study included only a small number of donors, the genetic and exposure-history diversity represented was limited. When a handful of donors were compared, the shared fraction of clonotypes was around 5% for naive CD4, 3% to 4% for naive CD8, more than 2% for memory CD4, and around 0.37% for memory CD8. Pairwise subsampling indicated that sequencing depth was expected to affect the degree of clonotype sharing among donors. Naive subsets generally had larger estimated clonotype richness than memory subsets did.

Using the deep immunoSEQ assay, multiplex PCR amplified TCR CDR3 regions from genomic DNA. Extracted genomic DNA from each cell subset was spread evenly across all wells of several immunoSEQ 96-well plates, with each plate serving as a replicate. For sorted subsets, 200 to 250 ng genomic DNA, equal to 25,000 to 35,000 T cell genomes, was loaded into each replicate PCR. Purified libraries were quantified with a Qubit 3.0 fluorometer, sized on a Bioanalyzer 2100, and re-quantified with the KAPA Library Quantification kit. Every immunoSEQ 96-well plate was sequenced on a dedicated single-read 150-cycle Illumina NextSeq 550 flow cell. The paper's processing steps were these. Because the immunoSEQ output included only junctional sequences and no quality scores, the filtering could not be the same as the filtering used for full-length reads. Sequences were annotated with PyIR, a Python wrapper for IgBLAST v1.9, using IMGT germline references to assign V/J genes and CDR3. Reads with weak V/J assignments (E-value above 1e-6), missing CDR3, stop codons, out-of-frame junctions, or ambiguous translated residues were removed. A V3J clonotype was defined by an identical inferred V gene, J gene, and CDR3 amino acid sequence. Percentage overlap between repertoires was computed as shared unique clonotypes divided by the size of the smaller repertoire. RTK rarefaction, the Chao1 estimator, and Recon v2.1 estimates of unobserved clonotypes were used to assess repertoire richness. Generation probabilities were computed with OLGA for all TCRbeta clonotypes obtained by the gDNA method from four donors. In its TCRdb copy, this immuneACCESS table keeps in-frame sequences only and misses some clones. Where compared with another copy, unresolved V genes explain less than half of these, and the others have no known cause. V and J calls and clone size follow that table, whereas D and trimming were derived from the DNA. The sample yields about 750,000 clones; 80% to 95% were counted once. The top ten clones comprise nearly 25% of the sample.

CD8 naive samples were obtained by positive selection for CCR7 among CD45RO-negative cells, yielding a CD45RA+CCR7+ population from which TemRA cells were excluded. The donors were healthy, HIV-negative adults with no recently reported acute infections or vaccinations. Every donor was a Caucasian adult residing in Nashville, Tennessee, USA. After blood collection by leukapheresis, PBMCs were isolated using Ficoll-Histopaque density gradient centrifugation and then cryopreserved in the vapor phase of liquid nitrogen. Analytical flow cytometry was used to check the purity and quantity of every magnetically sorted T cell population. Genomic DNA was isolated from every sorted fraction and measured by UV absorbance on a Nanodrop 2000c. A note on this clone: Its cognate antigen has yet to be identified. No base-level quality is on record; no much larger clone is a single base apart. The sample has other DNA sequences that encode this CDR3 too.

V trim: 5 bases; J trim: 3 bases; unmatched bases: 4. CDR3 length: 13 amino acids, cysteine to phenylalanine. The DNA shown is the 39-base CDR3, in frame from base 1. CDR1 and CDR2 are drawn from the germline V gene (reference sequence): MNHEY, SMNVEV. In this chain, TRBV27 is recombined with TRBJ2-7; 7 junctional bases match TRBD1. The receptor comes from a man younger than 45 in good health. Sequenced sample: naive CD8+ T cells sorted from blood. The cell subset or site tag for this specimen amounts to: CD45RA+CCR7+. The sequenced DNA: TGTGCCAGCAGTACGCGACAGGGCTACGAGCAGTACTTC. This codes for CASSTRQGYEQYF.